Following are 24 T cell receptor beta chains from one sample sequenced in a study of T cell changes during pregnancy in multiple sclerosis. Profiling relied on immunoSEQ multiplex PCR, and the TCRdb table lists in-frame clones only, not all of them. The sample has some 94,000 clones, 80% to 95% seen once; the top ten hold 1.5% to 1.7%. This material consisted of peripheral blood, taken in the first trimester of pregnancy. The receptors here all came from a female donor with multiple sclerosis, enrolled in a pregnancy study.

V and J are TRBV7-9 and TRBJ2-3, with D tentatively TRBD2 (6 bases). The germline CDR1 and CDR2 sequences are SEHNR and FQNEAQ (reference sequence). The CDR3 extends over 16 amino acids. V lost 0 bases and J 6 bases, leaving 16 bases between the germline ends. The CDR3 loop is CASSLARGRDLDTQYF. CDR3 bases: TGTGCCAGCAGCTTAGCGCGGGGCAGGGATTTGGATACGCAGTATTTT.

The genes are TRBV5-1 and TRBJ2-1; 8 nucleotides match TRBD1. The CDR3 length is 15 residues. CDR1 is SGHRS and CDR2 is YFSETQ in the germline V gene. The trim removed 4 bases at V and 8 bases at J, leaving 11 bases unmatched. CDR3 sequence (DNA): TGCGCCAGCAGCCGCCCGGACAGGGCCGGCGATGAGCAGTTCTTC. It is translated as CASSRPDRAGDEQFF.

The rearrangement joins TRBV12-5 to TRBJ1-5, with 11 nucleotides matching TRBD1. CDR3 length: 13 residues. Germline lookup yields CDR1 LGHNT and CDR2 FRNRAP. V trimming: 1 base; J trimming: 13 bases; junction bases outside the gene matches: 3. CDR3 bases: TGTGCTAGTGGTTTGGCCGGGACAGGGGGGCAGCATTTT. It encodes CASGLAGTGGQHF.

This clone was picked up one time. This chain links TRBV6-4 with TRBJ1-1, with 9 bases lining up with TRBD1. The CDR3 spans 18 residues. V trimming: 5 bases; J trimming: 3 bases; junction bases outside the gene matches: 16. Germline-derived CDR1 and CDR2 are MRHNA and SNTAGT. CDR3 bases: TGTGCCAGCAGTTCGCCCGGGACAGGGAGTACCCAGGACACTGAAGCTTTCTTT. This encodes CASSSPGTGSTQDTEAFF.

DNA for the CDR3: TGTGCCAGCAGCTCCCAGGGACTAGCGGGATACTACGAGCAGTACTTC. Translation: CASSSQGLAGYYEQYF. This sequence joins TRBV7-2 and TRBJ2-7; 13 nucleotides match TRBD2. CDR3 length: 16 residues. The junction had 6 bases not matched to a gene; V was cut back by 4 bases and J by 3 bases. The germline V gene encodes CDR1 SGHTA and CDR2 FQGNSA.

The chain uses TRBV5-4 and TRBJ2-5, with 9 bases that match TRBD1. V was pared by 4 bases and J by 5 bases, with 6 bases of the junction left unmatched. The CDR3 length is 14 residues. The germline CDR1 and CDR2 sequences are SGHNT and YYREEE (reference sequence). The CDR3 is CASSPGQGRETQYF. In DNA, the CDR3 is TGTGCCAGCAGCCCGGGACAGGGTAGGGAGACCCAGTACTTC.

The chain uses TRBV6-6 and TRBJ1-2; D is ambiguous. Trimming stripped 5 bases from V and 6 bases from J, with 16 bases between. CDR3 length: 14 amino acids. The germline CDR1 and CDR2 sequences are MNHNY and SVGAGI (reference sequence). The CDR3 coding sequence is TGTGCCAGCAGTACCGGGTCCGTAAGTGATGGCTACACCTTC. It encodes CASSTGSVSDGYTF.

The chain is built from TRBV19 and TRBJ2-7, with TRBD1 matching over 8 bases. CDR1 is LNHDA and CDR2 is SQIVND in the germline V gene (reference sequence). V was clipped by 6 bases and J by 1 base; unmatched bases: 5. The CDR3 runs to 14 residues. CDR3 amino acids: CASRTGANSYEQYF. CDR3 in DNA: TGTGCCAGTAGGACAGGGGCGAATTCCTACGAGCAGTACTTC.

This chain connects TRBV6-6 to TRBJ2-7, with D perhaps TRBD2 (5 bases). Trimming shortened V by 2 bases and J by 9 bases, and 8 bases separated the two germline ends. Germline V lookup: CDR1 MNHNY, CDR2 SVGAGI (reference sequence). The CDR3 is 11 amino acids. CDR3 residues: CASSYEGRQYF. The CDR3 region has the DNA TGTGCCAGCAGTTACGAGGGAAGGCAGTACTTC.

For the CDR3, the DNA is TGTGCCAGCAGGACTAGCGGGAGTATTAATGAGCAGTTCTTC. It specifies CASRTSGSINEQFF. The rearrangement links TRBV28 to TRBJ2-1; 12 bases are a match to TRBD2. Looked up from germline, CDR1 is MDHEN and CDR2 is SYDVKM. With V trimmed by 6 bases and J by 7 bases, 4 bases remained unmatched. The CDR3 runs 14 residues.

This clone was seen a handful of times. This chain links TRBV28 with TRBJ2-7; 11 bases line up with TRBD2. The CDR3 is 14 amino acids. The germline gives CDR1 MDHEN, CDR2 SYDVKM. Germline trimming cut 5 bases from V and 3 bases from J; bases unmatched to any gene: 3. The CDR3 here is CASSIAGGGYEQYF. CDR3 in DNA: TGTGCCAGCAGTATAGCGGGAGGGGGCTACGAGCAGTACTTC.

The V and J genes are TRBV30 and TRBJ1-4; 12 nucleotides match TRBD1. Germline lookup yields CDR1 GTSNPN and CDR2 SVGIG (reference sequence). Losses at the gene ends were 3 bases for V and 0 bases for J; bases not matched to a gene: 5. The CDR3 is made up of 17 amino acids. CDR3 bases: TGTGCCTGGAGGGGACAGGGGGCGAGGGCAACTAATGAAAAACTGTTTTTT. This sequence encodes CAWRGQGARATNEKLFF.

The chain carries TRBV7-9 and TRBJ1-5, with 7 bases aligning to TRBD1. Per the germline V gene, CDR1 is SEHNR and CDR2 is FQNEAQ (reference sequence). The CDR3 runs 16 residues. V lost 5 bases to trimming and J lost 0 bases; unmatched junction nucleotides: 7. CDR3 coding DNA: TGTGCCAGCAGCCCAGTAGGGGGCGATAGCAATCAGCCCCAGCATTTT. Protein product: CASSPVGGDSNQPQHF.

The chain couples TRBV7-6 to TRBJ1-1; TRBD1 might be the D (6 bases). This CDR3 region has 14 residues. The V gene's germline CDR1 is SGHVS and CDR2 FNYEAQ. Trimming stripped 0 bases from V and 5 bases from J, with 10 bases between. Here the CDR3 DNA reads TGTGCCAGCAGCTTAGCGGGGGCCGGGACTGAAGCTTTCTTT. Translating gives CASSLAGAGTEAFF.

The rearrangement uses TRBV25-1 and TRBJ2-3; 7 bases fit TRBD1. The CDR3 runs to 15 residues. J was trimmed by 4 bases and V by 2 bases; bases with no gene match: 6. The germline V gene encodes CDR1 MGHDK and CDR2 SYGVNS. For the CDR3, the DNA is TGTGCCAGCAGTGAAACAGGGGCTAGCTCAGATACGCAGTATTTT. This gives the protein CASSETGASSDTQYF.

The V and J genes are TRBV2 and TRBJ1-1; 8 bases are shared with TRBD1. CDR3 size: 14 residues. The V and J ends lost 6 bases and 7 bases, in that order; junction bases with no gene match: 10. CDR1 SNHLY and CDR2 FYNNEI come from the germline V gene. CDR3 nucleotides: TGTGCCAGCAGCCCTAATACAGGGGGGAATGAAGCTTTCTTT. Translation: CASSPNTGGNEAFF. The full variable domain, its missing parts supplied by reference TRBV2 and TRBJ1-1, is EPEVTQTPSHQVTQMGQEVILRCVPISNHLYFYWYRQILGQKVEFLVSFYNNEISEKSEIFDDQFSVERPDGSNFTLKIRSTKLEDSAMYFCASSPNTGGNEAFFGQGTRLTVV.

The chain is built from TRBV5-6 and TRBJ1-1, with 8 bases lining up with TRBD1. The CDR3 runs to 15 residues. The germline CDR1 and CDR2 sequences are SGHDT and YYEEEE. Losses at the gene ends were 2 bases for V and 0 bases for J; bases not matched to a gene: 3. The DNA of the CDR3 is TGTGCCAGCAGCTTCCTGACAGGGGTGAACACTGAAGCTTTCTTT. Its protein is CASSFLTGVNTEAFF.

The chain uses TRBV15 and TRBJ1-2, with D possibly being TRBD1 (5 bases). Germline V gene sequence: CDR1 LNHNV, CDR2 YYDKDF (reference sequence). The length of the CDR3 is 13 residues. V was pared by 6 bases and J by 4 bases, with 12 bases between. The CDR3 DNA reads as TGTGCCACCAGAGGGACGGGAGGCTATGGCTACACCTTC. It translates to CATRGTGGYGYTF.

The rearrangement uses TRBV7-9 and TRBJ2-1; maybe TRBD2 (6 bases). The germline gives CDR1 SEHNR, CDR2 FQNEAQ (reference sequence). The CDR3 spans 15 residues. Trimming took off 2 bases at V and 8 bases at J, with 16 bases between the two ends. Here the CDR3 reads CASSLLGRGGDEQFF. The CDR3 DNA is TGTGCCAGCAGCTTACTTGGGCGGGGCGGCGATGAGCAGTTCTTC.

The CDR3 nucleotides read TGTGCCAGCAGCTTTATTCCCACAGGGAAGGGCAATCAGCCCCAGCATTTT. Translated, it gives CASSFIPTGKGNQPQHF. This sequence joins TRBV7-9 and TRBJ1-5; possible D gene TRBD1, 6 bases. The CDR3 spans 17 residues. V dropped 3 bases and J dropped 2 bases, with 17 bases sitting between them. Germline assignment: CDR1 SEHNR and CDR2 FQNEAQ (reference sequence).

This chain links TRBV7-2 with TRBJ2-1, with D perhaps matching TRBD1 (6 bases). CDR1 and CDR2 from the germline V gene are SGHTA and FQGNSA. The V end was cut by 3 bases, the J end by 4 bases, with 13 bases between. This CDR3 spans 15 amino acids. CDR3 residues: CASSFQGLGYNEQFF. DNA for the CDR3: TGTGCCAGCAGCTTTCAGGGGCTAGGGTACAATGAGCAGTTCTTC. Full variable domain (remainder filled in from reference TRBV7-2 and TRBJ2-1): GAGVSQSPSNKVTEKGKDVELRCDPISGHTALYWYRQSLGQGLEFLIYFQGNSAPDKSGLPSDRFSAERTGGSVSTLTIQRTQQEDSAVYLCASSFQGLGYNEQFFGPGTRLTVL.

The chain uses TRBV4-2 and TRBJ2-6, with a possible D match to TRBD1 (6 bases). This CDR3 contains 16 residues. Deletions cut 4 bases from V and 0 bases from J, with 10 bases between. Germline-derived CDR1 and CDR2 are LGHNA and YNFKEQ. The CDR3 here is CASSPTGSSGANVLTF. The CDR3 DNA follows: TGTGCCAGCAGCCCTACAGGGAGCTCTGGGGCCAACGTCCTGACTTTC.

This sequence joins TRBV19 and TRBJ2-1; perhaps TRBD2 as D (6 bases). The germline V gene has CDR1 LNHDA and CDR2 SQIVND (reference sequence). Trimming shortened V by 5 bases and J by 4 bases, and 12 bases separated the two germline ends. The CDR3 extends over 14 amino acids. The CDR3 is CASSGGTSYNEQFF. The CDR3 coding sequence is TGTGCCAGTAGTGGAGGGACTTCGTACAATGAGCAGTTCTTC.

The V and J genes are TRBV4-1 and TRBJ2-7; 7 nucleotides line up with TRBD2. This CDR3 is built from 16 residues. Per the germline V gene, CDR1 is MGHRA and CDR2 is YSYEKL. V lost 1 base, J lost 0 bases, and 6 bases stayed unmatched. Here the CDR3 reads CASSQVLADSSYEQYF. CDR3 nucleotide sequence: TGCGCCAGCAGCCAAGTCCTAGCGGATAGCTCCTACGAGCAGTACTTC.